The 20 T cell receptor beta chains in this list originate from one sample, sequenced in a study of spatial heterogeneity in lung cancer. Overall study findings and caveats: Expanded intratumoral alpha and beta TCR counts tracked tumor mutation counts.

The time point was: sample taken at primary tumor resection. No antigens are known for them. TCRdb called the 5' RACE reads again in MiXCR, with one record for every CDR3 protein. This table has 950 to 1,500 distinct CDR3 sequences, approximately 32% appearing once. The material sequenced was lung tumor tissue, taken at surgery. These receptors were taken from a male donor with early-stage non-small cell lung cancer.

In the case of this clonotype: Being off target in a library aimed at alpha chains, this beta chain has a size of little meaning. This chain connects TRBV7-2 to TRBJ2-1, with D perhaps given as TRBD1 or TRBD2 (5 bases each). Per germline, CDR1 SGHTA and CDR2 FQGNSA. With 3 bases removed from V and 9 bases from J, the gap between germline ends came to 9 bases. The CDR3 spans 12 residues. Here the CDR3 reads CASSFLRGEQFF. The DNA for the CDR3 is TGTGCCAGCAGCTTCCTGAGGGGTGAGCAGTTCTTC.

This clonotype was counted a few times. This beta chain represents an off-target read in a library built for alpha chains; its size is of limited meaning. This rearrangement joins TRBV20-1 to TRBJ2-1; 11 nucleotides line up with TRBD2. This CDR3 comprises 15 residues. V lost 5 bases and J lost 4; bases outside the gene matches: 7. Germline assignment: CDR1 DFQATT and CDR2 SNEGSKA (reference sequence). CDR3 region: CSAFPGTSGYNEQFF. The CDR3 DNA follows: TGCAGTGCTTTCCCCGGGACTAGCGGTTACAATGAGCAGTTCTTC.

By share, this clonotype ranks as large. The size of this beta chain means little, since it is a stray read in a library made for alpha chains. V is TRBV7-6 and J is TRBJ2-3, with 8 bases identical to TRBD2. The CDR3 contains 15 residues. Germline V gene lookup returns CDR1 SGHVS and CDR2 FNYEAQ. The V gene end was trimmed by 3 bases and the J gene end by 3 bases; junction bases not matched to a gene: 5. The CDR3 region is CASSFSSGITDTQYF. The CDR3 bases are TGTGCCAGCAGCTTCAGTAGCGGGATAACAGATACGCAGTATTTT.

Only a few counts were recorded for this clonotype. This beta chain lies outside the target of a library built for alpha chains; its clone size means little. This chain uses TRBV29-1 with TRBJ2-1; D perhaps matches TRBD2 (7 bases). The CDR3 has 12 amino acids. V lost 7 bases and J lost 7, with 14 bases in between. Germline V gives CDR1 SQVTM, CDR2 ANQGSEA. CDR3 protein: CSALRGGNEQFF. The CDR3 bases are TGCAGCGCCCTTAGGGGGGGGAATGAGCAGTTCTTC.

Concerning this clonotype: This beta chain is a stray sequence in a library constructed for alpha chains; its clone size is not meaningful. The rearrangement links TRBV28 to TRBJ2-5; a possible D gene is TRBD2 (7 bases). Germline CDR1 MDHEN, CDR2 SYDVKM. V gave up 5 bases and J gave up 1 base, with 14 bases separating them. CDR3 length equals 15 residues. This chain's CDR3 is CASSPTGTTQETQYF. The CDR3 DNA is TGTGCCAGCAGTCCCACAGGGACTACCCAAGAGACCCAGTACTTC.

A few counts support this clonotype. This beta chain appears as a stray read in a library generated for alpha chains; its size is not informative. This chain uses TRBV6-1 with TRBJ2-2; D gene uncertain. Germline CDR1 and CDR2: MNHNS and SASEGT. This CDR3 comprises 16 residues. V lost 8 bases, J lost 4 bases, and 20 bases lay in between. DNA of the CDR3: TGTGCCAGCGGCCTAAGTATTCTCCCGGGCACCGGGGAGCTGTTTTTT. Translation gives CASGLSILPGTGELFF.

Comment on this clonotype: The library was built for alpha chains, so this beta chain is an off-target read and its size means little. CDR3 bases: TGTGCCAGCTCCCAGGGACAATACGAGCAGTACTTC. As protein: CASSQGQYEQYF. V is TRBV18 and J is TRBJ2-7, with D possibly being TRBD1 (6 bases). CDR3 length: 12 residues. Per the germline V gene, CDR1 is KGHSH and CDR2 is LQKENI. The V end was cut by 6 bases, the J end by 4 bases, with 10 bases between.

As regards this clonotype: This beta chain represents an off-target read in a library built for alpha chains; its size is of limited meaning. The gene calls are TRBV12-3 or TRBV12-4 and TRBJ2-1, with a possible D match to TRBD1 (5 bases). The CDR3 contains 15 residues. The V gene lost 7 bases and the J gene lost 5 bases, with 18 bases spanning the gap. CDR3 loop: CASTKSQGWDNEQFF. The CDR3 bases are TGTGCCAGCACCAAATCCCAGGGATGGGACAATGAGCAGTTCTTC.

This clonotype is labeled as medium-sized. Because the library targeted alpha chains, this beta chain is an off-target read whose size means little. The genes are TRBV3-1 and TRBJ2-7, with a possible D match to TRBD1 (6 bases). Germline CDR1 is LGHDT and CDR2 is YNNKEL (reference sequence). The CDR3 has 15 amino acids. Trimming stripped 5 bases from V and 1 base from J, with 15 bases between. CDR3 coding DNA: TGTGCCAGCAGCTTACAGGGCGCCATTTCCTACGAGCAGTACTTC. Amino acid sequence: CASSLQGAISYEQYF.

This clonotype occurred once. Found in a library prepared for alpha chains, this beta chain is an off-target read, and its abundance has little meaning. The chain combines TRBV12-3 or TRBV12-4 with TRBJ2-7; 8 bases fit TRBD1. The CDR3 totals 13 residues. Trimming took 7 bases from V and 3 from J; bases not matched to a gene: 5. This CDR3 is CASTPGGNYEQYF. CDR3 sequence (DNA): TGTGCCAGCACCCCAGGGGGCAACTACGAGCAGTACTTC.

This clonotype is judged hyperexpanded. Since the library was made to target alpha chains, this beta chain is a stray read and its abundance is not meaningful. The chain carries TRBV7-9 and TRBJ2-2; D tentatively fits TRBD1 or TRBD2 (5 bases each). There are 13 residues in the CDR3. Germline V gene lookup returns CDR1 SEHNR and CDR2 FQNEAQ (reference sequence). Trimming took 5 bases from V and 4 from J, leaving 8 bases between them. DNA of the CDR3: TGTGCCAGCAGCACGGGACCCACCGGGGAGCTGTTTTTT. Translating it yields CASSTGPTGELFF.

As to this clonotype: This beta chain is an unintended read in a library built for alpha chains; its size means little. The chain couples TRBV11-2 to TRBJ2-7; possible D gene TRBD2, 5 bases. The CDR3 consists of 14 residues. Trimming took off 1 base at V and 3 bases at J, with 10 bases between the two ends. Per the germline V gene, CDR1 is SGHAT and CDR2 is FQNNGV. CDR3 coding DNA: TGTGCCAGCAGCTTAGCCCCACGGGGCTACGAGCAGTACTTC. Translated: CASSLAPRGYEQYF.

This clonotype is deemed medium-sized. Being off target in a library aimed at alpha chains, this beta chain has a size of little meaning. As DNA, the CDR3 is TGTGCCAGCAGTGGCCCGGGACAGGGTCTGCTCACGCAGTATTTT. Amino acids: CASSGPGQGLLTQYF. V gene TRBV2 combines with J gene TRBJ2-3; 9 bases fit TRBD1. The CDR3 length is 15 residues. CDR1 and CDR2 (germline): SNHLY, FYNNEI. After removal of 4 bases from V and 9 bases from J, the junction contained 11 bases not matched to a gene.

In this sample, this clonotype is medium-sized. Being off target in a library aimed at alpha chains, this beta chain has a size of little meaning. The rearrangement links TRBV12-3 or TRBV12-4 to TRBJ2-7, with 12 nucleotides matching TRBD2. This CDR3 spans 15 amino acids. With V trimmed by 4 bases and J by 2 bases, 3 bases remained unmatched. CDR3 loop: CASSYASGGAYEQYF. CDR3 nucleotide sequence: TGTGCCAGCAGTTACGCTAGCGGGGGGGCCTACGAGCAGTACTTC.

Comment on this clonotype: For a library built for alpha chains, this beta chain is a stray read; little rests on its size. The V call is TRBV7-8, the J call TRBJ2-1; D is undetermined. The CDR3 is 11 residues long. Germline V CDR1 and CDR2: SGHVS, FQNEAQ. Trimming stripped 0 bases from V and 11 bases from J, with 5 bases between. The CDR3 sequence is CASSLAVQQFF. The CDR3 DNA sequence: TGTGCCAGCAGCTTAGCGGTTCAGCAGTTCTTC.

As regards this clonotype: The size of this beta chain means little, since it is a stray read in a library made for alpha chains. The chain employs TRBV27 and TRBJ1-1; 8 nucleotides align to TRBD1. CDR1 is MNHEY, CDR2 SMNVEV, per germline (reference sequence). V was clipped by 6 bases and J by 1 base; unmatched bases: 10. This CDR3 is built from 16 residues. CDR3 loop: CASSPDRGRENTEAFF. The CDR3 region has the DNA TGTGCCAGCAGCCCAGACAGGGGACGGGAGAACACTGAAGCTTTCTTT.

On this clonotype: This beta chain turned up in a library designed for alpha chains; as an off-target read, its abundance says little. This sequence joins TRBV20-1 and TRBJ1-1; D remains ambiguous. Trimming shortened V by 6 bases and J by 6 bases, and 17 bases separated the two germline ends. The CDR3 has 13 amino acids. Germline V gene sequence: CDR1 DFQATT, CDR2 SNEGSKA (reference sequence). CDR3 protein: CSAKSPDPPEAFF. DNA of the CDR3: TGCAGTGCAAAATCCCCCGATCCACCTGAAGCTTTCTTT.

By share, this clonotype ranks as large. This beta chain turned up in a library designed for alpha chains; as an off-target read, its abundance says little. The V gene is TRBV20-1, the J gene TRBJ2-6; 12 bases align to TRBD2. Germline V gene sequence: CDR1 DFQATT, CDR2 SNEGSKA (reference sequence). V was clipped by 2 bases and J by 2 bases; unmatched bases: 7. The CDR3 is made up of 18 amino acids. DNA of the CDR3: TGCAGTGCTAGACCTCGCCGACTAGCGGGGGCTGGGGCCAACGTCCTGACTTTC. This codes for CSARPRRLAGAGANVLTF.

Remarks on this clonotype: Little can be read into the size of this beta chain, an off-target read in a library designed for alpha chains. The gene calls are TRBV20-1 and TRBJ2-1, with 8 bases that match TRBD2. The tail of the sequence fits TRBJ2-7 better, so the J call may be wrong. Germline CDR1 DFQATT, CDR2 SNEGSKA (reference sequence). The CDR3 covers 12 residues. For the CDR3, the DNA is TGCAGTGCGATCCCAACTAGCGGTATGCAGTACTTC. Amino acid sequence: CSAIPTSGMQYF.

For this clonotype: This beta chain represents an off-target read in a library built for alpha chains; its size is of limited meaning. The V and J genes are TRBV11-2 and TRBJ2-5; D possibly corresponds to TRBD2 (6 bases). CDR3 length equals 14 residues. The germline gives CDR1 SGHAT, CDR2 FQNNGV. The V end lost 1 base, the J end lost 3 bases, and 9 bases lay between the germline ends. As DNA, the CDR3 is TGTGCCAGCAGCTTAGGGTGGGGGGAAGAGACCCAGTACTTC. It codes for CASSLGWGEETQYF.